Below, one TCR beta chain is given with its context. No antigen is known for it. The CDR3 has 13 amino acids. Trimming stripped 2 bases from V and 7 bases from J, with 8 bases between. The V gene's germline CDR1 is MNHEY and CDR2 SMNVEV (reference sequence). This entry is derived from a study of OX40 agonist ivuxolimab in advanced cancers. For the study at large: Enrolled patients in dose escalation had cancers that were hepatocellular carcinoma, melanoma, renal cell or head and neck cancer. Among those treated, three patients had partial responses, one with hepatocellular carcinoma and two with cutaneous melanoma.

General study findings and limits: Also present in some nonresponders was a low level of normalized T-cell clonal expansion. Expanded clones tended on average to be more numerous among CD8+ T cells than CD4+.

Clones were sequenced by immunoSEQ multiplex PCR, and TCRdb holds only the in-frame ones, with some missing. The profile shows some 40,000 clones, about 88% of them singletons. The input for sequencing was CD4+ or CD8+ T cells sorted from blood, taken in a trial of the OX40 agonist ivuxolimab. This sequence was found in an adult with an advanced solid tumor such as melanoma, head and neck, liver or kidney cancer. The V and J genes are TRBV27 and TRBJ1-4; D is unresolved. CDR3 coding DNA: TGTGCCAGCAGTTTAGGTGTCGGTGAAAAACTGTTTTTT. Translating gives CASSLGVGEKLFF.